The 28 T cell receptor beta chains given below trace back to one sample, sequenced in a study of OX40 agonist ivuxolimab in advanced cancers. The library was obtained by the immunoSEQ multiplex PCR assay. TCRdb mirrors the immuneACCESS table, restricted to in-frame sequences. Some clones are absent from its copies; in checked studies, under half trace to an unresolved V gene, and the reason for the others is unknown. Across this sample there are 40,000 to 45,000 clones, with 80% seen only once. The top ten clones comprise approximately 7.5% of the sample. Material: CD4+ or CD8+ T cells sorted from blood, obtained in a trial of the OX40 agonist ivuxolimab. The receptors originated from an adult with an advanced solid tumor such as melanoma, head and neck, liver or kidney cancer.

V and J are TRBV7-2 and TRBJ1-5; 11 nucleotides align to TRBD1. In germline, CDR1 is SGHTA, CDR2 FQGNSA. The CDR3 runs to 16 residues. Trimming removed 6 bases from V and 4 bases from J; junction bases left unmatched: 8. The CDR3 DNA is TGTGCCAGCAGTCCCCCGGGACAGGGGGAGAATCAGCCCCAGCATTTT. Its protein is CASSPPGQGENQPQHF.

This chain links TRBV19 with TRBJ1-5, with 7 bases that match TRBD1. Germline CDR1 is LNHDA and CDR2 is SQIVND (reference sequence). The CDR3 sequence is 14 residues long. V shed 4 bases, J shed 5 bases, and the junction held 5 bases outside the gene matches. This CDR3 is CASSTSTGDQPQHF. CDR3 bases: TGTGCCAGTAGTACCTCTACAGGGGATCAGCCCCAGCATTTT.

The CDR3 DNA reads as TGTGCCAGCTCAGCGACAGGGGAGGAGACTGAAGCTTTCTTT. Protein sequence: CASSATGEETEAFF. The chain carries TRBV18 and TRBJ1-1; 8 bases map to TRBD1. After removal of 5 bases from V and 5 bases from J, the junction contained 7 bases not matched to a gene. The CDR3 consists of 14 residues. Germline V lookup: CDR1 KGHSH, CDR2 LQKENI. Filled out from reference TRBV18 and TRBJ1-1, the complete variable domain reads NAGVMQNPRHLVRRRGQEARLRCSPMKGHSHVYWYRQLPEEGLKFMVYLQKENIIDESGMPKERFSAEFPKEGPSILRIQQVVRGDSAAYFCASSATGEETEAFFGQGTRLTVV.

The DNA of the CDR3 is TGTGCCAGCTCACCACGACAGGATCATAATTCACCCCTCCACTTT. This codes for CASSPRQDHNSPLHF. The chain uses TRBV18 and TRBJ1-6, with D possibly TRBD1 on 6 matching bases. There are 15 residues in the CDR3. V lost 1 base to trimming and J lost 5 bases, with 9 bases between them. CDR1 is KGHSH, CDR2 LQKENI, per germline.

V usage is TRBV10-2 and J usage is TRBJ2-3; tentatively, D is TRBD1 (5 bases). This CDR3 comprises 15 residues. Trimming shortened V by 2 bases and J by 0 bases, and 9 bases separated the two germline ends. Germline-derived CDR1 and CDR2 are WSHSY and SAAADI. The CDR3 DNA follows: TGCGCCAGCAGTGAGACACAGGCTAGCACAGATACGCAGTATTTT. Translation: CASSETQASTDTQYF.

The chain combines TRBV6-1 with TRBJ1-2; 8 nucleotides align to TRBD1. Trimming at V came to 1 base and at J to 3 bases, leaving 1 base not matched to a gene. Germline V gene sequence: CDR1 MNHNS, CDR2 SASEGT. The CDR3 sequence is 14 residues long. CDR3 sequence: CASSEDRGDYGYTF. The CDR3 nucleotides read TGTGCCAGCAGTGAAGACAGGGGGGACTATGGCTACACCTTC.

Here the CDR3 reads CASSTGTSGLSSYNEQFF. CDR3 nucleotides: TGTGCCAGCAGTACCGGGACTAGCGGTCTCAGCTCCTACAATGAGCAGTTCTTC. The chain employs TRBV11-2 and TRBJ2-1, with 11 bases identical to TRBD2. The germline CDR1 and CDR2 sequences are SGHAT and FQNNGV. Unmatched junction bases numbered 10, after V lost 6 bases and J lost 0 bases. The CDR3 extends over 18 amino acids.

The rearrangement links TRBV6-1 to TRBJ2-7; 9 positions match TRBD1. V lost 7 bases, J lost 5 bases, and 3 bases stayed unmatched. The germline V gene has CDR1 MNHNS and CDR2 SASEGT. The CDR3 consists of 12 residues. CDR3 in amino acids: CASTGTGNEQYF. Written as DNA, the CDR3 is TGTGCCAGCACAGGGACAGGGAACGAGCAGTACTTC.

This clone was seen once. The chain links TRBV7-9 to TRBJ2-2; 13 nucleotides match TRBD2. The length of the CDR3 is 19 residues. Germline CDR1 and CDR2: SEHNR and FQNEAQ (reference sequence). V trimming: 3 bases; J trimming: 4 bases; junction bases outside the gene matches: 11. Here the CDR3 DNA reads TGTGCCAGCAGCTTTTACAGGGCGACTAGCGGGAGGACCACCGGGGAGCTGTTTTTT. As protein: CASSFYRATSGRTTGELFF.

This clone was seen once. This sequence joins TRBV11-2 and TRBJ2-2; unclear D gene. From germline, CDR1 is SGHAT and CDR2 FQNNGV. CDR3 length: 15 residues. Trimming pared 5 bases from V and 9 bases from J, leaving 19 bases between. CDR3 sequence (DNA): TGTGCCAGCAGCGACTCAAGACGCCTCGGGCGGGAGCTGTTTTTT. Residues: CASSDSRRLGRELFF. The entire variable domain, with the rest obtained from reference TRBV11-2 and TRBJ2-2, is as follows: EAGVAQSPRYKIIEKRQSVAFWCNPISGHATLYWYQQILGQGPKLLIQFQNNGVVDDSQLPKDRFSAERLKGVDSTLKIQPAKLEDSAVYLCASSDSRRLGRELFFGEGSRLTVL.

The gene calls are TRBV6-5 and TRBJ2-7, with 7 bases lining up with TRBD1. CDR3 length equals 12 residues. From germline, CDR1 is MNHEY and CDR2 SVGAGI. Trimming took 6 bases from V and 7 from J; bases not matched to a gene: 6. The DNA of the CDR3 is TGTGCCAGCAGCCTTAACAGGGGTGAGCAGTACTTC. It specifies CASSLNRGEQYF.

This clone was detected a few times. The chain combines TRBV18 with TRBJ2-7; 7 bases line up with TRBD1. Germline CDR1 and CDR2: KGHSH and LQKENI. This CDR3 is 15 amino acids long. J was trimmed by 5 bases and V by 6 bases; bases with no gene match: 13. The DNA of the CDR3 is TGTGCCAGCTCTCCCAGACAGGGCGCGAACAACGAGCAGTACTTC. Its protein product is CASSPRQGANNEQYF.

This clone was detected only a few times. This sequence joins TRBV19 and TRBJ2-1; unclear D gene. This CDR3 region has 13 residues. Trimming pared 1 base from V and 8 bases from J, leaving 9 bases between. The germline CDR1 and CDR2 sequences are LNHDA and SQIVND (reference sequence). The CDR3 bases are TGTGCCAGTAGTATAGTTATGGGCTATGAGCAGTTCTTC. It translates to CASSIVMGYEQFF.

The rearrangement uses TRBV30 and TRBJ1-5; no firm D call. V lost 0 bases and J 3 bases, leaving 9 bases between the germline ends. CDR3 length equals 14 residues. Germline V lookup: CDR1 GTSNPN, CDR2 SVGIG (reference sequence). CDR3 sequence: CAWSVLGINQPQHF. CDR3 nucleotides: TGTGCCTGGAGTGTACTCGGTATCAATCAGCCCCAGCATTTT.

V gene TRBV4-3 combines with J gene TRBJ2-5; unclear D gene. Trimming stripped 0 bases from V and 5 bases from J, with 13 bases between. Germline-derived CDR1 and CDR2 are LGHNA and YSLEER. The length of the CDR3 is 15 residues. The CDR3 protein is CASSQDWQVGETQYF. The CDR3 nucleotides are TGCGCCAGCAGCCAAGATTGGCAGGTGGGGGAGACCCAGTACTTC.

This chain links TRBV5-7 with TRBJ2-7; 8 bases agree with TRBD1. TRBV5-7 counts as an open reading frame of uncertain function. The V segment lost 3 bases and the J segment 5 bases; nucleotides outside the gene matches: 10. The CDR3 consists of 15 residues. Written as DNA, the CDR3 is TGTGCCAGCAGCTCGCAGGGGACAGGAAGCCACGAGCAGTACTTC. Encoded protein: CASSSQGTGSHEQYF.

This clone has just a few counts. The chain uses TRBV2 and TRBJ2-1; 10 bases are shared with TRBD1. V shed 2 bases, J shed 10 bases, and the junction held 8 bases outside the gene matches. The CDR3 loop spans 15 amino acids. CDR1 is SNHLY and CDR2 is FYNNEI in the germline V gene. The CDR3 region has the DNA TGTGCCAGCAGTGAATTTCGGGACAGGGGATACGAGCAGTTCTTC. Its translation: CASSEFRDRGYEQFF.

J is TRBJ2-1 and V is TRBV5-4; 13 bases agree with TRBD2. This CDR3 has 17 amino acids. The V gene end was trimmed by 4 bases and the J gene end by 0 bases; junction bases not matched to a gene: 4. Germline V gene sequence: CDR1 SGHNT, CDR2 YYREEE (reference sequence). The CDR3 spells CASSRGLAGDSYNEQFF. The CDR3 DNA reads TGTGCCAGCAGCCGAGGACTAGCGGGAGACTCCTACAATGAGCAGTTCTTC.

This clone was observed a handful of times. The rearrangement links TRBV18 to TRBJ2-5; D gene unclear. The germline V and J ends were trimmed by 3 bases and 3 bases, with 8 bases remaining between them. This CDR3 is 13 amino acids long. Germline CDR1 is KGHSH and CDR2 is LQKENI. CDR3 sequence reads: CASSPRAKETQYF. CDR3 in DNA: TGTGCCAGCTCACCCCGGGCCAAAGAGACCCAGTACTTC.

The sample holds one count of this clone. The CDR3 sequence is CASSYSSAGNTIYF. The CDR3 nucleotides are TGTGCCAGCAGTTACTCCTCAGCTGGAAACACCATATATTTT. The rearrangement uses TRBV6-5 and TRBJ1-3; D gene uncertain. Trimming took 0 bases from V and 2 from J, leaving 5 bases between them. The CDR3 contains 14 residues. Germline loops: CDR1 MNHEY, CDR2 SVGAGI.

This clone was observed once. V gene TRBV6-6 combines with J gene TRBJ1-2; unclear D gene. V was pared by 6 bases and J by 2 bases, with 10 bases between. Germline assignment: CDR1 MNHNY and CDR2 SVGAGI (reference sequence). The CDR3 is 13 amino acids. This CDR3 reads CASRLGKNYGYTF. CDR3 sequence (DNA): TGTGCCAGCAGACTTGGGAAGAACTATGGCTACACCTTC.

The gene calls are TRBV5-1 and TRBJ1-4; TRBD1 aligns across 10 bases. V was pared by 4 bases and J by 2 bases, with 5 bases of the junction left unmatched. CDR3 length: 16 amino acids. Germline values: CDR1 SGHRS, CDR2 YFSETQ. In DNA form, the CDR3 reads TGCGCCAGCAGCCGAGGACAGGGGGGGACTAATGAAAAACTGTTTTTT. As protein: CASSRGQGGTNEKLFF. Together with reference TRBV5-1 and TRBJ1-4, the CDR3 gives the full variable domain: KAGVTQTPRYLIKTRGQQVTLSCSPISGHRSVSWYQQTPGQGLQFLFEYFSETQRNKGNFPGRFSGRQFSNSRSEMNVSTLELGDSALYLCASSRGQGGTNEKLFFGSGTQLSVL.

The chain couples TRBV5-1 to TRBJ2-5; D might be TRBD2 (7 bases). V was pared by 4 bases and J by 5 bases, with 18 bases between. The CDR3 has 15 residues. Germline lookup yields CDR1 SGHRS and CDR2 YFSETQ. CDR3 coding DNA: TGCGCCAGCAGCCTACTAGCGCCGAGGGGGGAGACCCAGTACTTC. Its protein product is CASSLLAPRGETQYF.

The chain is built from TRBV5-4 and TRBJ1-1, with 7 bases lining up with TRBD1. CDR1 and CDR2 from the germline V gene are SGHNT and YYREEE (reference sequence). The CDR3 has 15 amino acids. V dropped 4 bases and J dropped 7; count of bases not matched to a gene: 13. In DNA, the CDR3 is TGTGCCAGCAGCCCGAACAGGGGCCAGCAGTTTGAAGCTTTCTTT. Translation: CASSPNRGQQFEAFF.

The chain employs TRBV6-5 and TRBJ2-3, with D perhaps matching TRBD1 or TRBD2 (7 bases each). Trimming took off 2 bases at V and 6 bases at J, with 15 bases between the two ends. The CDR3 covers 15 residues. Per germline, CDR1 MNHEY and CDR2 SVGAGI. The chain's CDR3 is CASSYGRQGGDTQYF. The DNA of the CDR3 is TGTGCCAGCAGTTACGGGCGGCAGGGGGGGGATACGCAGTATTTT.

The rearrangement uses TRBV15 and TRBJ2-7; 12 bases align to TRBD2. V lost 0 bases, J lost 0 bases, and 6 bases stayed unmatched. Germline CDR1 LNHNV, CDR2 YYDKDF (reference sequence). The CDR3 totals 18 residues. The CDR3 DNA follows: TGTGCCACCAGCAGAGATTCGACTAGCGGGAGCTTCTCCTACGAGCAGTACTTC. This sequence encodes CATSRDSTSGSFSYEQYF.

In nucleotides, the CDR3 is TGTGCCAGCAGCTTAGATCGGGGAGGGCGATACGAAAAACTGTTTTTT. Protein: CASSLDRGGRYEKLFF. This chain joins TRBV11-2 and TRBJ1-4; D not resolved. Looked up from germline, CDR1 is SGHAT and CDR2 is FQNNGV. The CDR3 length is 16 residues. Trimming shortened V by 0 bases and J by 8 bases, and 16 bases separated the two germline ends.

The chain employs TRBV11-3 and TRBJ2-5, with a weak D call TRBD2 (5 bases). Germline-derived CDR1 and CDR2 are SGHNT and YENEEA. V was shortened by 4 bases and J by 7 bases, with 7 bases between the two germline ends. The CDR3 has 11 residues. The CDR3 here is CASSSGGTQYF. The DNA of the CDR3 is TGTGCCAGCAGCTCTGGAGGGACCCAGTACTTC.